This T cell receptor beta chain stems from a study of cytomegalovirus exposure and HLA in healthy donors. Study conclusions and caveats: Another analysis was done later, and it associated around 17,000 TCR beta sequences with HLA alleles at 0.05 false discovery rate. Both high specificity and high sensitivity reportedly marked the classifier's diagnosis of cytomegalovirus status.

60 Vbeta and 13 Jbeta primers were used in PCR. How the authors handled the data: An analysis performed later counted roughly 80 million unique TCR beta chains (roughly 10 million of them shared). Produced via immunoSEQ multiplex PCR; TCRdb's table is partial and in-frame only. The DNA was the basis for D and trimming; V, J and clone size are from that table. Of around 120,000 clones listed, 74% were seen once; the top ten hold around 2.5%. It was healthy bone marrow donors who served as donors. In the case of this clone: Its antigen is not identified.

The CDR3 consists of 12 residues. Germline-derived CDR1 and CDR2 are SNHLY and FYNNEI. V was shortened by 4 bases and J by 5 bases, with 7 bases between the two germline ends. The source is a man aged 50-60 years in good health and CMV-seropositive. The rearrangement links TRBV2 to TRBJ2-3; D not certain. The sample comprised PBMCs. CDR3 nucleotides: TGTGCCAGCAGTGTAAGCGTAGATACGCAGTATTTT. It translates to CASSVSVDTQYF.